The next 26 T cell receptor beta chains were all read from a single sample in a study of blood T cell repertoires in COVID-19. This table comes from immunoSEQ multiplex PCR, and its TCRdb copy is limited to in-frame clones, with some not included. The table includes approximately 79,000 clones, 80% to 90% detected once. Specimen: peripheral blood. Receptors were obtained from a man aged 55 to 70 with acute or convalescent COVID-19.

The V gene is TRBV7-9, the J gene TRBJ1-2; D perhaps matches TRBD1 (6 bases). Trimming took 5 bases from V and 4 from J, leaving 14 bases between them. CDR3 length: 14 residues. Germline values: CDR1 SEHNR, CDR2 FQNEAQ (reference sequence). CDR3 sequence (DNA): TGTGCCAGCAGCCGAACGACAGGAGCCTATGGCTACACCTTC. Translated, it gives CASSRTTGAYGYTF.

The chain has TRBV10-3 and TRBJ1-1, with 9 bases aligning to TRBD1. The ends lost 4 bases at V and 1 base at J; junction bases unmatched: 4. CDR1 and CDR2 from the germline V gene are ENHRY and SYGVKD. The CDR3 totals 15 residues. CDR3 amino acids: CAISGGTGPNTEAFF. CDR3 bases: TGTGCCATCAGTGGGGGGACAGGGCCGAACACTGAAGCTTTCTTT.

The genes are TRBV5-1 and TRBJ2-1, with D possibly TRBD2 on 5 matching bases. The length of the CDR3 is 14 residues. Germline values: CDR1 SGHRS, CDR2 YFSETQ. Trimming pared 0 bases from V and 5 bases from J, leaving 9 bases between. The DNA of the CDR3 is TGCGCCAGCAGCTTGGGGCCGGGAAACAATGAGCAGTTCTTC. It is translated as CASSLGPGNNEQFF.

This clone was recorded once. V is TRBV7-2 and J is TRBJ1-4; D uncertain. CDR1 is SGHTA, CDR2 FQGNSA, per germline. The CDR3 has 14 amino acids. V was pared by 5 bases and J by 7 bases, with 14 bases between. The CDR3 DNA follows: TGTGCCAGCAGCACCGACACGCGGGGTGAAAAACTGTTTTTT. It is translated as CASSTDTRGEKLFF.

The chain is built from TRBV19 and TRBJ2-5; TRBD2 is a possible D gene (5 bases). The CDR3 is 13 amino acids. Germline CDR1 LNHDA, CDR2 SQIVND (reference sequence). With 3 bases removed from V and 5 bases from J, the gap between germline ends came to 10 bases. The CDR3 sequence is CASSIPPGETQYF. In DNA, the CDR3 is TGTGCCAGTAGTATTCCTCCGGGGGAGACCCAGTACTTC.

This rearrangement joins TRBV30 to TRBJ1-6; no clear D gene. V gave up 3 bases and J gave up 7 bases, with 13 bases separating them. Looked up from germline, CDR1 is GTSNPN and CDR2 is SVGIG (reference sequence). This CDR3 contains 14 residues. The CDR3: CAWREGALNSPLHF. The CDR3 DNA sequence: TGTGCCTGGAGGGAGGGAGCCCTAAATTCACCCCTCCACTTT.

The chain is built from TRBV12-5 and TRBJ2-2; possible D gene TRBD2, 5 bases. The germline V gene encodes CDR1 LGHNT and CDR2 FRNRAP. The V end lost 5 bases, the J end lost 6 bases, and 13 bases lay between the germline ends. The CDR3 runs 14 residues. CDR3 nucleotide sequence: TGTGCTAGTGGTCCCTCCGAGGGTTCCGGGGAGCTGTTTTTT. Its translation is CASGPSEGSGELFF.

On this clone: Other nucleotide sequences in the sample specify the same CDR3. The chain employs TRBV19 and TRBJ2-7; no definite D call. CDR3 length equals 12 residues. Looked up from germline, CDR1 is LNHDA and CDR2 is SQIVND (reference sequence). Trimming took off 4 bases at V and 1 base at J, with 5 bases between the two ends. The CDR3, as DNA: TGTGCCAGTAGTAGCGGTTCCTACGAGCAGTACTTC. This encodes CASSSGSYEQYF. Using reference TRBV19 and TRBJ2-7 for the parts outside the CDR3, the full variable domain is DGGITQSPKYLFRKEGQNVTLSCEQNLNHDAMYWYRQDPGQGLRLIYYSQIVNDFQKGDIAEGYSVSREKKESFPLTVTSAQKNPTAFYLCASSSGSYEQYFGPGTRLTVT.

The rearrangement joins TRBV5-6 to TRBJ1-2; 9 bases fit TRBD1. Trimming removed 2 bases from V and 4 bases from J; junction bases left unmatched: 6. This CDR3 region has 15 residues. Germline lookup yields CDR1 SGHDT and CDR2 YYEEEE. CDR3 residues: CASSLPGQGGYGYTF. CDR3 in DNA: TGTGCCAGCAGCTTACCGGGACAGGGAGGCTATGGCTACACCTTC. Supplemented by reference TRBV5-6 and TRBJ1-2, the full variable domain reads DAGVTQSPTHLIKTRGQQVTLRCSPKSGHDTVSWYQQALGQGPQFIFQYYEEEERQRGNFPDRFSGHQFPNYSSELNVNALLLGDSALYLCASSLPGQGGYGYTFGSGTRLTVV.

The chain links TRBV30 to TRBJ2-5; the match to TRBD2 covers 9 bases. Per germline, CDR1 GTSNPN and CDR2 SVGIG (reference sequence). The V segment lost 3 bases and the J segment 5 bases; nucleotides outside the gene matches: 10. There are 15 residues in the CDR3. The DNA for the CDR3 is TGTGCCTGGAGCAAAATAGCGGGAGTCCGGGAGACCCAGTACTTC. Amino acid sequence: CAWSKIAGVRETQYF.

This sequence joins TRBV2 and TRBJ2-1; TRBD1 is a possible D gene (5 bases). Looked up from germline, CDR1 is SNHLY and CDR2 is FYNNEI. V was trimmed by 3 bases and J by 7 bases, leaving 7 bases between them. The CDR3 contains 12 residues. This CDR3 reads CASSEGPNEQFF. Here the CDR3 DNA reads TGTGCCAGCAGTGAGGGGCCAAATGAGCAGTTCTTC.

V usage is TRBV6-1 and J usage is TRBJ2-1; D not resolved. The CDR3 consists of 13 residues. Trimming left V 1 base short and J 5 bases short, with 6 bases between. Germline CDR1 and CDR2: MNHNS and SASEGT. DNA of the CDR3: TGTGCCAGCAGTGAAGGAGCTAACAATGAGCAGTTCTTC. This translates into CASSEGANNEQFF.

V and J are TRBV30 and TRBJ1-2; D possibly corresponds to TRBD1 (6 bases). This CDR3 is built from 16 residues. Deletions cut 0 bases from V and 3 bases from J, with 17 bases between. The germline CDR1 and CDR2 sequences are GTSNPN and SVGIG (reference sequence). CDR3 nucleotides: TGTGCCTGGAGTGTTTTGCGGGGGGCGCGAGACTATGGCTACACCTTC. Its protein is CAWSVLRGARDYGYTF.

The V gene is TRBV6-1, the J gene TRBJ1-5; D ambiguous. Germline CDR1 and CDR2: MNHNS and SASEGT. V was pared by 0 bases and J by 4 bases, with 13 bases between. The CDR3 is 16 residues long. CDR3 nucleotide sequence: TGTGCCAGCAGTGAAGCTGAGCAGGTGGAAAATCAGCCCCAGCATTTT. It yields the protein CASSEAEQVENQPQHF.

This chain connects TRBV3-1 (or the pseudogene TRBV3-2) to TRBJ2-2, with 12 bases identical to TRBD2. There are 19 residues in the CDR3. V trimming: 4 bases; J trimming: 5 bases; junction bases outside the gene matches: 14. CDR1 is LGHDT and CDR2 is YNNKEL in the germline V gene (reference sequence). The CDR3 is CASSPTRLAGAPQTGELFF. The CDR3 DNA reads TGTGCCAGCAGCCCAACTCGACTAGCGGGGGCCCCACAAACCGGGGAGCTGTTTTTT.

V is TRBV4-2 and J is TRBJ1-2, with TRBD1 identical over 11 bases. CDR1 and CDR2 from the germline V gene are LGHNA and YNFKEQ. The CDR3 length is 13 residues. V lost 4 bases, J lost 6 bases, and 1 base stayed unmatched. The CDR3 protein is CASSRTGGDGYTF. The CDR3, as DNA: TGTGCCAGCAGCCGGACAGGGGGCGATGGCTACACCTTC.

The chain employs TRBV19 and TRBJ2-7; TRBD1 matches at 10 bases. The CDR3 is 15 residues long. With V trimmed by 3 bases and J by 4 bases, 6 bases remained unmatched. Germline V gene data show CDR1 as LNHDA and CDR2 as SQIVND (reference sequence). As DNA, the CDR3 is TGTGCCAGTAGTATTCTCGGACAGGGGGAGTACGAGCAGTACTTC. It yields the protein CASSILGQGEYEQYF.

This clone has just one count. Germline is not matched at one junction end, which may reflect a read error. The identical CDR3 is also encoded by other nucleotide sequences in the sample. This sequence joins TRBV5-1 and TRBJ2-2, with 9 bases matching TRBD2. Germline CDR1 is SGHRS and CDR2 is YFSETQ. The CDR3 sequence is 17 residues long. Here the CDR3 reads CASSLAASSGATGELFF. The CDR3 DNA is TGCGCCAGTAGCTTGGCGGCGTCTAGCGGGGCCACCGGGGAGCTGTTTTTT.

The chain recombines TRBV7-9 with TRBJ1-2; D remains ambiguous. The CDR3 sequence is 14 residues long. The germline V gene encodes CDR1 SEHNR and CDR2 FQNEAQ (reference sequence). V lost 0 bases, J lost 3 bases, and 8 bases lay in between. The chain's CDR3 is CASSLAATDYGYTF. CDR3 DNA: TGTGCCAGCAGCTTAGCGGCTACAGACTATGGCTACACCTTC.

The chain is built from TRBV6-5 and TRBJ2-7; 9 positions match TRBD2. The trim removed 6 bases at V and 7 bases at J, leaving 10 bases unmatched. The CDR3 covers 14 residues. Germline values: CDR1 MNHEY, CDR2 SVGAGI. In DNA, the CDR3 is TGTGCCAGCAGGGGAGCGGGGGGCTCTATTGAGCAGTACTTC. The encoded protein is CASRGAGGSIEQYF.

The gene calls are TRBV28 and TRBJ2-5, with 9 bases fitting TRBD2. The germline gives CDR1 MDHEN, CDR2 SYDVKM. The V segment lost 6 bases and the J segment 5 bases; nucleotides outside the gene matches: 10. This CDR3 has 15 amino acids. This CDR3 reads CASRPPPAGGETQYF. Here the CDR3 DNA reads TGTGCCAGCAGACCCCCCCCAGCGGGAGGCGAGACCCAGTACTTC.

The chain carries TRBV5-1 and TRBJ2-2; 9 bases agree with TRBD1. Losses at the gene ends were 2 bases for V and 4 bases for J; bases not matched to a gene: 3. Germline CDR1 is SGHRS and CDR2 is YFSETQ. CDR3 size: 15 residues. CDR3 sequence reads: CASSFRQGGTGELFF. Here the CDR3 DNA reads TGCGCCAGCAGCTTCCGACAGGGGGGCACCGGGGAGCTGTTTTTT.

The chain joins TRBV5-6 to TRBJ2-7, with TRBD1 matching 7 bases. V trimming: 6 bases; J trimming: 3 bases; junction bases outside the gene matches: 9. The CDR3 loop spans 14 amino acids. Germline V gene sequence: CDR1 SGHDT, CDR2 YYEEEE. The CDR3 region has the DNA TGTGCCAGCATGACAGGGCATGACCTCTACGAGCAGTACTTC. Its protein product is CASMTGHDLYEQYF.

The CDR3 here is CASSLQGSTNEKLFF. The CDR3 nucleotides read TGCGCCAGCAGCTTGCAGGGATCAACTAATGAAAAACTGTTTTTT. The chain uses TRBV5-1 and TRBJ1-4; tentatively, D is TRBD1 (5 bases). In germline, CDR1 is SGHRS, CDR2 YFSETQ. With 1 base removed from V and 0 bases from J, the gap between germline ends came to 7 bases. This CDR3 comprises 15 residues.

This clone appeared a single time. J is TRBJ1-1 and V is TRBV5-1, with TRBD1 identical over 7 bases. Per germline, CDR1 SGHRS and CDR2 YFSETQ. CDR3 size: 15 residues. V lost 2 bases and J lost 4; bases outside the gene matches: 8. CDR3 amino acids: CASSLPTGAGTEAFF. The CDR3 bases are TGCGCCAGCAGCTTACCTACAGGGGCGGGCACTGAAGCTTTCTTT. The variable domain in full, with the rest retrieved from reference TRBV5-1 and TRBJ1-1, is KAGVTQTPRYLIKTRGQQVTLSCSPISGHRSVSWYQQTPGQGLQFLFEYFSETQRNKGNFPGRFSGRQFSNSRSEMNVSTLELGDSALYLCASSLPTGAGTEAFFGQGTRLTVV.

The table lists this clone with a count of one. V gene TRBV6-5 combines with J gene TRBJ2-7; 7 bases fit TRBD2. Germline assignment: CDR1 MNHEY and CDR2 SVGAGI. This CDR3 has 13 residues. After removal of 6 bases from V and 5 bases from J, the junction contained 7 bases not matched to a gene. This chain's CDR3 is CASSRGRRDEQYF. The CDR3 DNA follows: TGTGCCAGCAGCCGCGGGAGAAGGGACGAGCAGTACTTC.